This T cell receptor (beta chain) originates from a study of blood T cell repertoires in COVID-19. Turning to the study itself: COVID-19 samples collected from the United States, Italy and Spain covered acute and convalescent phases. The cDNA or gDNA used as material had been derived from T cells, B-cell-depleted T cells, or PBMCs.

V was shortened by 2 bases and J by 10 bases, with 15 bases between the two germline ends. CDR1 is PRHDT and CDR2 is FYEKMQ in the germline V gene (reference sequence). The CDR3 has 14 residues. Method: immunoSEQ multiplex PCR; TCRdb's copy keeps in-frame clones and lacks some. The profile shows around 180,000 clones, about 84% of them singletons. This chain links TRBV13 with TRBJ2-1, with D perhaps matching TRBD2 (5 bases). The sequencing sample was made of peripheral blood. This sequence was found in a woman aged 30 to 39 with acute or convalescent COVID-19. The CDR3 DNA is TGTGCCAGCAGCTTACCTTCCGCTAGCAAGGAGCAGTTCTTC. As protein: CASSLPSASKEQFF.